The T cell receptor beta chain described here comes from a study of blood T cell repertoires in COVID-19. Study overall: COVID-19 samples from acute and convalescent phases originated in the United States, Italy and Spain. The analysed material was cDNA or gDNA that came from T cells, B-cell-depleted T cells, or PBMCs.

In the original workflow: Amplified reference gene primers provided the basis for estimating nucleated cell counts. The table came from immunoSEQ multiplex PCR; TCRdb's copy has only in-frame clones and leaves some out. The D gene and trimming were derived from the DNA, and the V and J assignments and clone size from that table. The table includes about 240,000 clones, around 90% detected once. Germline V gives CDR1 MNHEY, CDR2 SVGEGT. Unmatched junction bases numbered 10, after V lost 2 bases and J lost 15 bases. The CDR3 runs to 13 residues. Sequenced sample: peripheral blood. The chain joins TRBV6-2 or TRBV6-3 to TRBJ2-1; 7 bases match TRBD1. The TCR was taken from a woman aged 70-85 years with active or convalescent COVID-19. For the CDR3, the DNA is TGTGCCAGCAGTTACCGCCGGACAGGCCCGAGGTTCTTC. Encoded protein: CASSYRRTGPRFF.